This note documents a single TCR beta chain sequence. The data were produced by immunoSEQ multiplex PCR, yet TCRdb's version contains in-frame clones alone and is incomplete. The sample has about 680,000 clones; around 89% are singletons. The V gene lost 7 bases and the J gene lost 4 bases, with 19 bases spanning the gap. The germline V gene has CDR1 LNHNV and CDR2 YYDKDF (reference sequence). CDR3 size: 15 residues. Sample treatment: around 19 received Ad26.COV2.S at low or high dose, single or two shots; roughly 5 received placebo; per-sample allocation not given. Day 63 after the first vaccine or placebo injection was the time point for sampling. The sample belongs to a study of Ad26.COV2.S vaccination and SARS-CoV-2 variants.

This clonotype was obtained from a person between 18 and 65 years old who received the Ad26.COV2.S COVID-19 vaccine or a placebo. The V and J genes are TRBV15 and TRBJ2-5, with D tentatively TRBD1 or TRBD2 (5 bases each). This sample comprised peripheral blood, obtained in a trial of Ad26.COV2.S vaccine versus placebo. The CDR3 loop reads CATTVWGTGRETQYF. CDR3 bases: TGTGCCACCACCGTTTGGGGGACGGGGAGAGAGACCCAGTACTTC.